This TCR beta chain was retrieved from a study of blood T cell repertoires in COVID-19. Between the trimmed V and J ends, which lost 6 bases and 1 base, there was a span of 10 bases. Germline V gene lookup returns CDR1 LGHNT and CDR2 FRNRAP. This CDR3 has 14 residues. This clone was seen more than once but under ten times. Clones were sequenced by immunoSEQ multiplex PCR, and TCRdb holds only the in-frame ones, with some missing. Counted here are 200,000 to 250,000 clones, 86% occurring once; the ten biggest clones make up over 3%. The sample comprised PBMCs or T cells enriched from blood (not recorded which). The genes are TRBV12-5 and TRBJ1-5; D might be TRBD1 (6 bases). The origin of this receptor is a woman aged 40 to 50 with acute COVID-19. In nucleotides, the CDR3 is TGTGCTAGTGGAGGCAGGGGCAGCAATCAGCCCCAGCATTTT. Translation gives CASGGRGSNQPQHF.